Sequencing of this T cell receptor (beta chain) was carried out in a study of response to subunit inactivated influenza vaccine. Findings of the study overall: Only a handful of new T cells, the authors suggested, are recruited with each seasonal influenza vaccination.

TCRdb used MiXCR to reprocess the RT-PCR reads, holding one entry per CDR3 protein. This table holds 700,000 to 800,000 distinct CDR3 sequences, around a sixth found once. V shed 6 bases and J 2 bases; nucleotides not matched to a gene: 7. The CDR3 is made up of 16 amino acids. Germline V gene data show CDR1 as MNHEY and CDR2 as SVGEGT. For this clonotype: What it binds is unknown.

The sample consisted of PBMCs from blood, taken about 5 days after vaccination. This chain joins TRBV6-2 or TRBV6-3 and TRBJ2-5; 12 bases line up with TRBD2. The sequence was collected from a man between 45 and 60 years old who received an inactivated influenza vaccine. The CDR3 loop reads CASRGSTSGGQETQYF. Here the CDR3 DNA reads TGTGCCAGCAGAGGCTCTACTAGCGGGGGGCAAGAGACCCAGTACTTC.